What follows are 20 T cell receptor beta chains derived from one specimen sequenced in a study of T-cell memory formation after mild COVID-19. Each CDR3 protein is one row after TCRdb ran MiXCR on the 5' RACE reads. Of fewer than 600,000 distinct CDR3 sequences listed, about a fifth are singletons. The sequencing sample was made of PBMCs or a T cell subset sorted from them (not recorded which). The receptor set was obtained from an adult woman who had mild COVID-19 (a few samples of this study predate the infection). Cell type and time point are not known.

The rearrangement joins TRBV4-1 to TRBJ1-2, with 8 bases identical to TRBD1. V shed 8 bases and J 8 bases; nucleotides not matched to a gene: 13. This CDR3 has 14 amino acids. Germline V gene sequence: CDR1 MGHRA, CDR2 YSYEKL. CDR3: CASSARTGLDGYTF. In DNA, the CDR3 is TGCGCCAGCTCAGCCCGGACAGGGTTAGACGGCTACACCTTC.

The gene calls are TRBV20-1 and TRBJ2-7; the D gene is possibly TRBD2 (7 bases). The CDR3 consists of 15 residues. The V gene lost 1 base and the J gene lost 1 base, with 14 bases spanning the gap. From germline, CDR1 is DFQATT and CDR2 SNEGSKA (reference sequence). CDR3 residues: CSARAGGSRSYEQYF. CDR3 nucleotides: TGCAGTGCTAGAGCGGGGGGCTCGAGATCCTACGAGCAGTACTTC.

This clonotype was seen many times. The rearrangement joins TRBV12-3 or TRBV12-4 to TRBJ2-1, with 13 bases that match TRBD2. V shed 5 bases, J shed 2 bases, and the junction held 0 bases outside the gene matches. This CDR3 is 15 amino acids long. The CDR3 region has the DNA TGTGCCAGCAGTGGGACTAGCGGGGCCTACAATGAGCAGTTCTTC. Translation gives CASSGTSGAYNEQFF.

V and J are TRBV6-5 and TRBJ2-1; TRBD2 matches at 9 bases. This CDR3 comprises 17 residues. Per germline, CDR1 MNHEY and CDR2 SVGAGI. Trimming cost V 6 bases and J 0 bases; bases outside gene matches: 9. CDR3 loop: CASRRAYSGSSYNEQFF. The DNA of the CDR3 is TGTGCCAGCAGAAGGGCCTATAGCGGGAGCTCCTACAATGAGCAGTTCTTC.

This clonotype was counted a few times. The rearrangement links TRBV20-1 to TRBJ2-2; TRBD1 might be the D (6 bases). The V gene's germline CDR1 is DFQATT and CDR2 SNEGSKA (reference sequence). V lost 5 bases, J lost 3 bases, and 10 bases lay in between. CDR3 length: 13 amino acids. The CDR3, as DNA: TGCAGTGCTCCGACAGGTTACACCGGGGAGCTGTTTTTT. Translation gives CSAPTGYTGELFF.

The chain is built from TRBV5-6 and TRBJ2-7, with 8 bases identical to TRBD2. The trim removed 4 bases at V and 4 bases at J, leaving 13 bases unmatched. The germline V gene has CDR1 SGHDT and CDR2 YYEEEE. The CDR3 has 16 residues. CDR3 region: CASSPLAGSSVYEQYF. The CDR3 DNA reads TGTGCCAGCAGCCCCCTAGCGGGCTCGAGTGTATACGAGCAGTACTTC.

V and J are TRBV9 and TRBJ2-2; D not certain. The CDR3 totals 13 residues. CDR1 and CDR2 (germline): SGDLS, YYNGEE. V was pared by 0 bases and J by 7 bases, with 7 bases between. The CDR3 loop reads CASSVGGLGELFF. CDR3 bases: TGTGCCAGCAGCGTAGGGGGTCTCGGGGAGCTGTTTTTT.

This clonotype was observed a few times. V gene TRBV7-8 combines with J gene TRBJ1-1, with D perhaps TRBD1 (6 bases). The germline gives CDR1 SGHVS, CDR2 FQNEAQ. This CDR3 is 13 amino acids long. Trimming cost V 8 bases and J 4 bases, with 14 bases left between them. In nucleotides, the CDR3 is TGTGCCAGCCATACCGGCAGGGGCACTGAAGCTTTCTTT. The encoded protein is CASHTGRGTEAFF.

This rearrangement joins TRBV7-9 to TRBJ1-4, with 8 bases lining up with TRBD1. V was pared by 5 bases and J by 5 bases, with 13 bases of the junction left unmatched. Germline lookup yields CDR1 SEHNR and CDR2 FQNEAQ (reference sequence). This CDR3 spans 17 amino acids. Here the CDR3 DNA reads TGTGCCAGCAGCGACGGCCCGGGACAGGTTCTAAATGAAAAACTGTTTTTT. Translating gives CASSDGPGQVLNEKLFF.

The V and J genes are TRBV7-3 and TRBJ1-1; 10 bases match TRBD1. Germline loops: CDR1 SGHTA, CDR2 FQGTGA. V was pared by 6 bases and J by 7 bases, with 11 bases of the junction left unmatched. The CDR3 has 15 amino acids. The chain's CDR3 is CASSQRTGGPGEAFF. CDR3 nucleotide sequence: TGTGCCAGCAGTCAGAGGACAGGGGGACCCGGTGAAGCTTTCTTT.

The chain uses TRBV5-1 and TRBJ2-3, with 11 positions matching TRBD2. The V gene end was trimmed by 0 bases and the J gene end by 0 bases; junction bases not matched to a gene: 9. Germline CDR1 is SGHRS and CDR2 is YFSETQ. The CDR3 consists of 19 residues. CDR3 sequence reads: CASSLVTRTSGPSTDTQYF. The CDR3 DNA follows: TGCGCCAGCAGCTTGGTTACTCGGACTAGCGGGCCTAGCACAGATACGCAGTATTTT.

The CDR3 coding sequence is TGTGCCAGCAGCTCCCTGCTCCGCCGGGACAATACATCAAACACTGAAGCTTTCTTT. Its protein product is CASSSLLRRDNTSNTEAFF. V and J are TRBV7-9 and TRBJ1-1; tentative D call: TRBD1 (6 bases). The V gene's germline CDR1 is SEHNR and CDR2 FQNEAQ (reference sequence). CDR3 length equals 19 residues. Trimming stripped 4 bases from V and 2 bases from J, with 26 bases between. The complete variable domain, with remaining parts taken from reference TRBV7-9 and TRBJ1-1, reads DTGVSQNPRHKITKRGQNVTFRCDPISEHNRLYWYRQTLGQGPEFLTYFQNEAQLEKSRLLSDRFSAERPKGSFSTLEIQRTEQGDSAMYLCASSSLLRRDNTSNTEAFFGQGTRLTVV.

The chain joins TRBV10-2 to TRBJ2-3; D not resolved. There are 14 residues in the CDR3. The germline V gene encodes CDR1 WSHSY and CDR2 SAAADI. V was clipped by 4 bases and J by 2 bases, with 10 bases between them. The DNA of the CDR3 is TGCGCCAGCAGTGGGCCCCGAGTCACAGATACGCAGTATTTT. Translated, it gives CASSGPRVTDTQYF.

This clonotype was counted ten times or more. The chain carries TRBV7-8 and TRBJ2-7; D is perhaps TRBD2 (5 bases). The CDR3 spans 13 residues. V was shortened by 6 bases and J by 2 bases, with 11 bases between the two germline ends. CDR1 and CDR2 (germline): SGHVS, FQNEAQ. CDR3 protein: CASRTRGTYEQYF. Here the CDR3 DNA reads TGTGCCAGCAGGACCCGGGGTACCTACGAGCAGTACTTC.

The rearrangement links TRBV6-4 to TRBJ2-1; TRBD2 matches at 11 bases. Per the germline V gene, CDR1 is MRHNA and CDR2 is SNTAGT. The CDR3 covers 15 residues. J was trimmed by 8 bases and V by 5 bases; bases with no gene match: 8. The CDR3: CASSLLAGASDEQFF. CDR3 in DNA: TGTGCCAGCAGTTTACTAGCGGGAGCAAGCGATGAGCAGTTCTTC.

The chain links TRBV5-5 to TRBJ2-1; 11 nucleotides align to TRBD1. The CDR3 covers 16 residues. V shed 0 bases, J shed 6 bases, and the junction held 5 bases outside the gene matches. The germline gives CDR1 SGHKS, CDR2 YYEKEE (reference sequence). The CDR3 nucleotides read TGTGCCAGCAGCTTGGCGCCGGGACAGGGGGTCAATGAGCAGTTCTTC. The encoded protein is CASSLAPGQGVNEQFF. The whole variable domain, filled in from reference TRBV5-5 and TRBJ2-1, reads DAGVTQSPTHLIKTRGQQVTLRCSPISGHKSVSWYQQVLGQGPQFIFQYYEKEERGRGNFPDRFSARQFPNYSSELNVNALLLGDSALYLCASSLAPGQGVNEQFFGPGTRLTVL.

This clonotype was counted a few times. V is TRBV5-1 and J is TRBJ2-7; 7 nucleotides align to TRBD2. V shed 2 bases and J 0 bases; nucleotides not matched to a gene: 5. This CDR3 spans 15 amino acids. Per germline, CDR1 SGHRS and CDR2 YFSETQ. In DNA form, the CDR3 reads TGCGCCAGCAGCTTACTAGCGACGGGCTCCTACGAGCAGTACTTC. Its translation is CASSLLATGSYEQYF.

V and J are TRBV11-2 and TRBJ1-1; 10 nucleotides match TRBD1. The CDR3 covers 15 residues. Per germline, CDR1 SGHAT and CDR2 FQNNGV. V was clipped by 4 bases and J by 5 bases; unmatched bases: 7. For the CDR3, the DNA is TGTGCCAGCAGCTCGGGACAGGGGAGAGCGACTGAAGCTTTCTTT. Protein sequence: CASSSGQGRATEAFF. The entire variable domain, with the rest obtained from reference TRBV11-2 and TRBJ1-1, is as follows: EAGVAQSPRYKIIEKRQSVAFWCNPISGHATLYWYQQILGQGPKLLIQFQNNGVVDDSQLPKDRFSAERLKGVDSTLKIQPAKLEDSAVYLCASSSGQGRATEAFFGQGTRLTVV.

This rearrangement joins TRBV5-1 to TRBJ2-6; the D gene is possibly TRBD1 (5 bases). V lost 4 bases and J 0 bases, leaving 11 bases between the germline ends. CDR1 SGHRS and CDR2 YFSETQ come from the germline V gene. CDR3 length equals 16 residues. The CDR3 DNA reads TGCGCCAGCAGCCCGACAGTGAACTCTGGGGCCAACGTCCTGACTTTC. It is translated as CASSPTVNSGANVLTF.

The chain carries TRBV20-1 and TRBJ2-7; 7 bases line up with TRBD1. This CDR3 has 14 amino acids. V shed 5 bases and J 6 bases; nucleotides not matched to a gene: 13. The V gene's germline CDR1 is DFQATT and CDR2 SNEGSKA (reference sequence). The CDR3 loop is CSALLGQFLSEQYF. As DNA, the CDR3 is TGCAGTGCTCTTCTGGGACAGTTCTTGTCCGAGCAGTACTTC.